This section outlines one T cell receptor beta chain sequence together with its context. The data are from a study of T cell responses to AZD1222 COVID-19 vaccine. The CDR3 runs 16 residues. The ends lost 1 base at V and 1 base at J; junction bases unmatched: 4. The germline CDR1 and CDR2 sequences are SEHNR and FQNEAQ (reference sequence). Repertoires were generated with immunoSEQ multiplex PCR, while TCRdb's copy carries only in-frame clones and drops some. In the table there are approximately 82,000 clones, more than 85% of which are singletons. The V gene is TRBV7-9, the J gene TRBJ1-5; 7 bases agree with TRBD1. Sequencing was performed on peripheral blood, taken on day 0 of AZD1222 vaccination. The clonotype comes from an adult in good health. For the CDR3, the DNA is TGTGCCAGCAGCTTAGGGACAGGACTAAGCAATCAGCCCCAGCATTTT. This encodes CASSLGTGLSNQPQHF.